One and the same sample provided the 31 T cell receptor beta chains below, sequenced in a study of T cell repertoires in cytomegalovirus infection (dated 2019 in TCRdb). The sequencer was an Illumina HiSeq 1500. Starting from the raw public reads, TCRdb applied fastp trimming at Q25, assembled clones with MiXCR and retained in-frame beta chains. CDR3 protein sequences are deduplicated, and each keeps its most common genes and DNA. The sample table lists 200,000 to 300,000 distinct CDR3 sequences, roughly an eighth of them with a count of one. The ten largest account for roughly 9.7% of the sample. Sequenced: PBMCs. The receptors come from a human donor in good health (CMV status not recorded). Some clones in this sample may be carry-over from other donors' samples.

CDR3 coding DNA: TGTGCCCACGGGTTGACCACTGAAGCTTTCTTT. Translation: CAHGLTTEAFF. V and J are TRBV12-5 and TRBJ1-1; no clear D. Germline-derived CDR1 and CDR2 are LGHNT and FRNRAP. CDR3 length: 11 amino acids.

In its sample, this clonotype was seen a few times. V is TRBV15 and J is TRBJ2-6; TRBD1 agrees at 9 bases. This CDR3 is 19 amino acids long. Per the germline V gene, CDR1 is LNHNV and CDR2 is YYDKDF (reference sequence). The V and J ends lost 1 base and 3 bases, in that order; junction bases with no gene match: 10. The CDR3: CATSRVAGTGLGGANVLTF. In nucleotides, the CDR3 is TGTGCCACCAGCAGAGTGGCCGGGACAGGGCTCGGTGGGGCCAACGTCCTGACTTTC. The full variable domain, with the rest looked up from reference TRBV15 and TRBJ2-6, is DAMVIQNPRYQVTQFGKPVTLSCSQTLNHNVMYWYQQKSSQAPKLLFHYYDKDFNNEADTPDNFQSRRPNTSFCFLDIRSPGLGDTAMYLCATSRVAGTGLGGANVLTFGAGSRLTVL.

This clonotype was picked up many times. The CDR3 region is CASSPWLAGEVGEQFF. DNA for the CDR3: TGTGCCAGTAGTCCCTGGCTAGCGGGAGAGGTAGGGGAGCAGTTCTTC. The J gene is TRBJ2-1, the V gene TRBV19; the match to TRBD2 covers 10 bases. Germline CDR1 and CDR2: LNHDA and SQIVND (reference sequence). The CDR3 totals 16 residues. V dropped 5 bases and J dropped 10; count of bases not matched to a gene: 14.

This clonotype was found a few times. The rearrangement joins TRBV6-5 to TRBJ1-4, with TRBD1 matching over 10 bases. The V gene end was trimmed by 6 bases and the J gene end by 11 bases; junction bases not matched to a gene: 6. The CDR3 has 13 residues. Germline values: CDR1 MNHEY, CDR2 SVGAGI. This CDR3 is CASSGTGAQKLFF. CDR3 DNA sequence: TGTGCCAGCAGCGGGACAGGGGCGCAGAAACTGTTTTTT.

Comments on this clonotype: A read error may be the cause here, since a much bigger clone is one base away. The chain employs TRBV6-2 or TRBV6-3 and TRBJ1-2; the match to TRBD1 covers 7 bases. The CDR3 extends over 16 amino acids. The trim removed 6 bases at V and 4 bases at J, leaving 14 bases unmatched. Germline CDR1 and CDR2: MNHEY and SVGEGT. This CDR3 reads CASRNSGTAYLYGYTF. The CDR3, as DNA: TGTGCCAGCAGGAATTCCGGGACAGCTTATCTCTATGGCTACACCTTC.

This clonotype was recorded at least ten times. The junction differs from germline at one of its ends, possibly a read error. V and J are TRBV11-2 and TRBJ2-3; possible D gene TRBD2, 6 bases. The CDR3 totals 10 residues. Germline CDR1 and CDR2: SGHAT and FQNNGV. This chain's CDR3 is CSSGTDTQYF. Written as DNA, the CDR3 is TGTTCCAGCGGGACAGATACGCAGTATTTT.

The V and J genes are TRBV6-8 and TRBJ1-1; the D is unclear. V lost 2 bases and J 1 base, leaving 11 bases between the germline ends. The CDR3 loop spans 15 amino acids. Germline values: CDR1 MNHGY, CDR2 SAAAGT. This CDR3 is CASSYEITRNTEAFF. Here the CDR3 DNA reads TGTGCCAGCAGTTACGAAATCACGAGGAACACTGAAGCTTTCTTT.

In its sample, this clonotype was seen a few times. The V and J genes are TRBV19 and TRBJ1-5; 7 positions match TRBD1. The CDR3 totals 15 residues. V trimming: 8 bases; J trimming: 4 bases; junction bases outside the gene matches: 11. Germline-derived CDR1 and CDR2 are LNHDA and SQIVND (reference sequence). The CDR3 DNA is TGTGCCAGTCGCAGACAGGGCGCGCCGAATCAGCCCCAGCATTTT. Its translation is CASRRQGAPNQPQHF.

The genes are TRBV6-1 and TRBJ1-1, with D tentatively TRBD1 (6 bases). The CDR3 runs to 16 residues. Looked up from germline, CDR1 is MNHNS and CDR2 is SASEGT. Deletions cut 5 bases from V and 5 bases from J, with 21 bases between. CDR3 sequence reads: CASSYGRTAEWTEAFF. Here the CDR3 DNA reads TGTGCCAGCAGTTACGGCAGGACAGCCGAATGGACTGAAGCTTTCTTT.

Concerning this clonotype: A read error may produce the germline difference seen at one junction end. The chain recombines TRBV7-9 with TRBJ1-4, with D hard to call. Germline V gene sequence: CDR1 SEHNR, CDR2 FQNEAQ (reference sequence). This CDR3 contains 15 residues. This chain's CDR3 is CASSLAASANEKLFF. CDR3 nucleotide sequence: TGTGCCAGCAGCTTAGCGGCGTCAGCTAACGAAAAACTGTTTTTT. Full variable domain (missing parts from reference TRBV7-9 and TRBJ1-4): DTGVSQNPRHKITKRGQNVTFRCDPISEHNRLYWYRQTLGQGPEFLTYFQNEAQLEKSRLLSDRFSAERPKGSFSTLEIQRTEQGDSAMYLCASSLAASANEKLFFGSGTQLSVL.

V usage is TRBV27 and J usage is TRBJ2-7, with a tentative D call TRBD1 (6 bases). Germline V gives CDR1 MNHEY, CDR2 SMNVEV (reference sequence). Trimming shortened V by 3 bases and J by 4 bases, and 13 bases separated the two germline ends. The CDR3 runs to 14 residues. The CDR3 is CASSFNREGYEQYF. The DNA of the CDR3 is TGTGCCAGCAGTTTTAACAGGGAAGGTTACGAGCAGTACTTC.

This clonotype was counted at least ten times. V and J are TRBV7-2 and TRBJ1-4; D remains ambiguous. Trimming took 1 base from V and 0 from J, leaving 6 bases between them. The CDR3 length is 15 residues. Germline-derived CDR1 and CDR2 are SGHTA and FQGNSA. CDR3 region: CASSLDSATNEKLFF. As DNA, the CDR3 is TGTGCCAGCAGCTTAGATAGTGCAACTAATGAAAAACTGTTTTTT.

The CDR3 DNA sequence: TGTGCCAGCAGGGGCAGGGGGAATTCACCCCTCCACTTT. Translation gives CASRGRGNSPLHF. The V gene is TRBV2, the J gene TRBJ1-6; 7 nucleotides align to TRBD1. CDR1 is SNHLY, CDR2 FYNNEI, per germline. Trimming at V came to 6 bases and at J to 7 bases, leaving 3 bases not matched to a gene. CDR3 length equals 13 residues.

This clonotype has only a few counts. The J gene is TRBJ2-1, the V gene TRBV6-5; 7 nucleotides match TRBD1. V shed 4 bases, J shed 6 bases, and the junction held 0 bases outside the gene matches. The CDR3 contains 12 residues. Germline CDR1 and CDR2: MNHEY and SVGAGI. In DNA, the CDR3 is TGTGCCAGCAGTTGGACAGGCAATGAGCAGTTCTTC. Translated, it gives CASSWTGNEQFF.

This clonotype was picked up a small number of times. The J gene is TRBJ2-1, the V gene TRBV5-1; 7 bases are a match to TRBD2. The junction had 7 bases not matched to a gene; V was cut back by 4 bases and J by 9 bases. The CDR3 consists of 13 residues. Per the germline V gene, CDR1 is SGHRS and CDR2 is YFSETQ. CDR3 nucleotide sequence: TGCGCCAGCAGCCTAACTAGCGACCGTGAGCAGTTCTTC. This encodes CASSLTSDREQFF.

The sample holds many counts of this clonotype. The J gene is TRBJ2-7, the V gene TRBV7-3, with TRBD2 matching over 10 bases. Germline V gene lookup returns CDR1 SGHTA and CDR2 FQGTGA. This CDR3 is 15 amino acids long. The junction had 5 bases not matched to a gene; V was cut back by 0 bases and J by 6 bases. The CDR3 DNA sequence: TGTGCCAGCAGCTTAACGCTAGCGGGAGTATCCGAGCAGTACTTC. This translates into CASSLTLAGVSEQYF.

V is TRBV7-2 and J is TRBJ2-1; TRBD2 might be the D (6 bases). This CDR3 comprises 14 residues. The germline V and J ends were trimmed by 4 bases and 2 bases, with 9 bases remaining between them. Germline loops: CDR1 SGHTA, CDR2 FQGNSA. CDR3 in DNA: TGTGCCAGCAGCTCGGCGGGAACCTACAATGAGCAGTTCTTC. This encodes CASSSAGTYNEQFF.

This chain connects TRBV29-1 to TRBJ1-2; TRBD1 is a possible D gene (6 bases). Germline CDR1 reads SQVTM; CDR2 reads ANQGSEA. The germline V and J ends were trimmed by 7 bases and 2 bases, with 20 bases remaining between them. This CDR3 is built from 15 residues. The CDR3 reads CSARDSRGGNYGYTF. The CDR3, as DNA: TGCAGCGCCAGGGACTCGAGGGGGGGGAACTATGGCTACACCTTC.

This clonotype turned up a few times. The J gene is TRBJ2-1, the V gene TRBV14, with 11 bases matching TRBD2. J lost 4 bases, V lost 3 bases, and 11 bases had no gene match. Germline V CDR1 and CDR2: SGHDN, FVKESK. This CDR3 comprises 18 residues. CDR3 nucleotides: TGTGCCAGCAGCCATCGACTAGCGGGGCGCCTGCCATACAATGAGCAGTTCTTC. Encoded protein: CASSHRLAGRLPYNEQFF.

This clonotype was seen a few times. The chain links TRBV20-1 to TRBJ2-1; D call uncertain. From germline, CDR1 is DFQATT and CDR2 SNEGSKA (reference sequence). The CDR3 is 10 amino acids. V lost 3 bases and J lost 7, with 4 bases in between. The CDR3 nucleotides are TGCAGTGCTAGGCGAAATGAGCAGTTCTTC. Translation: CSARRNEQFF.

V and J are TRBV20-1 and TRBJ2-7; TRBD2 agrees at 14 bases. The CDR3 totals 15 residues. The ends lost 2 bases at V and 6 bases at J; junction bases unmatched: 6. The germline CDR1 and CDR2 sequences are DFQATT and SNEGSKA (reference sequence). The CDR3 here is CSARPPGLAGGEQYF. CDR3 bases: TGCAGTGCTAGACCCCCCGGACTAGCGGGAGGCGAGCAGTACTTC.

This clonotype was seen only a few times. The rearrangement uses TRBV7-3 and TRBJ2-3; 11 bases fit TRBD2. CDR1 is SGHTA, CDR2 FQGTGA, per germline. V lost 2 bases, J lost 5 bases, and 15 bases stayed unmatched. The CDR3 has 19 residues. The CDR3 region is CASSLFEPTGLAERDTQYF. The CDR3 region has the DNA TGTGCCAGCAGCTTATTCGAACCGACGGGACTAGCGGAGAGAGATACGCAGTATTTT.

The sample holds many counts of this clonotype. This sequence joins TRBV7-2 and TRBJ2-7; D might be TRBD1 or TRBD2, each matching 5 bases. V was trimmed by 2 bases and J by 5 bases, leaving 28 bases between them. CDR3 length: 19 residues. Germline CDR1 is SGHTA and CDR2 is FQGNSA. The DNA of the CDR3 is TGTGCCAGCAGCTTACCCGGAACGACTTCCGACAGCCACGGGAACGAGCAGTACTTC. Translated, it gives CASSLPGTTSDSHGNEQYF.

This clonotype was detected a few times. The V gene is TRBV5-6, the J gene TRBJ2-5, with no clear D. CDR1 is SGHDT and CDR2 is YYEEEE in the germline V gene. Trimming pared 6 bases from V and 2 bases from J, leaving 17 bases between. The CDR3 sequence is 15 residues long. CDR3 loop: CASTVGRMMQETQYF. DNA for the CDR3: TGTGCCAGCACAGTGGGCAGAATGATGCAAGAGACCCAGTACTTC. The complete variable domain, with remaining parts taken from reference TRBV5-6 and TRBJ2-5, reads DAGVTQSPTHLIKTRGQQVTLRCSPKSGHDTVSWYQQALGQGPQFIFQYYEEEERQRGNFPDRFSGHQFPNYSSELNVNALLLGDSALYLCASTVGRMMQETQYFGPGTRLLVL.

This clonotype was counted ten times or more. The chain joins TRBV15 to TRBJ2-7; 12 bases match TRBD2. Trimming removed 6 bases from V and 4 bases from J; junction bases left unmatched: 10. Germline V gives CDR1 LNHNV, CDR2 YYDKDF (reference sequence). The CDR3 length is 16 residues. The CDR3 DNA sequence: TGTGCCACCAGACGGTCCAGGACTAGCGGGACTTACGAGCAGTACTTC. Protein sequence: CATRRSRTSGTYEQYF.

This clonotype was counted only a few times. This chain links TRBV5-4 with TRBJ2-7, with TRBD1 matching 8 bases. Germline assignment: CDR1 SGHNT and CDR2 YYREEE (reference sequence). Trimming took 4 bases from V and 4 from J; bases not matched to a gene: 10. This CDR3 spans 15 amino acids. The chain's CDR3 is CASSPARQGRYEQYF. The CDR3 region has the DNA TGTGCCAGCAGCCCGGCCCGACAGGGGCGGTACGAGCAGTACTTC.

In this sample, this clonotype turned up many times. The chain joins TRBV5-1 to TRBJ2-3; D is undetermined. This CDR3 comprises 14 residues. CDR1 and CDR2 (germline): SGHRS, YFSETQ. V lost 3 bases and J 3 bases, leaving 11 bases between the germline ends. The CDR3: CASSWGGVTDTQYF. CDR3 DNA: TGCGCCAGCAGCTGGGGTGGGGTAACAGATACGCAGTATTTT.

The rearrangement links TRBV5-6 to TRBJ2-7; D is perhaps TRBD2 (6 bases). The CDR3 contains 14 residues. V dropped 4 bases and J dropped 2 bases, with 13 bases sitting between them. Germline CDR1 is SGHDT and CDR2 is YYEEEE. The CDR3 DNA reads as TGTGCCAGCAGCCCCGGGGGACGGACCTACGAGCAGTACTTC. Its translation: CASSPGGRTYEQYF.

There are many counts of this clonotype. The V and J genes are TRBV24-1 and TRBJ2-1, with no clear D. Germline lookup yields CDR1 KGHDR and CDR2 SFDVKD. CDR3 length: 12 amino acids. The ends were cut back, 9 bases at V and 5 bases at J, with 10 bases in the middle. The DNA of the CDR3 is TGTGCCACCTCCCGGTTTAACAATGAGCAGTTCTTC. It translates to CATSRFNNEQFF.

This clonotype appeared many times. V gene TRBV7-6 combines with J gene TRBJ2-1, with 8 bases aligning to TRBD2. After removal of 1 base from V and 5 bases from J, the junction contained 22 bases not matched to a gene. Germline CDR1 is SGHVS and CDR2 is FNYEAQ. The CDR3 extends over 21 amino acids. This chain's CDR3 is CASSLVFIETWREVCDNEQFF. Here the CDR3 DNA reads TGTGCCAGCAGCTTAGTTTTTATAGAAACGTGGCGGGAGGTGTGCGACAATGAGCAGTTCTTC.

This clonotype has a count of ten or more. V gene TRBV29-1 combines with J gene TRBJ2-7, with D hard to call. The CDR3 runs to 12 residues. Per germline, CDR1 SQVTM and CDR2 ANQGSEA. V was pared by 8 bases and J by 5 bases, with 16 bases between. In DNA, the CDR3 is TGCAGCTCAAGGACGGATACGAACGAGCAGTACTTC. This codes for CSSRTDTNEQYF.